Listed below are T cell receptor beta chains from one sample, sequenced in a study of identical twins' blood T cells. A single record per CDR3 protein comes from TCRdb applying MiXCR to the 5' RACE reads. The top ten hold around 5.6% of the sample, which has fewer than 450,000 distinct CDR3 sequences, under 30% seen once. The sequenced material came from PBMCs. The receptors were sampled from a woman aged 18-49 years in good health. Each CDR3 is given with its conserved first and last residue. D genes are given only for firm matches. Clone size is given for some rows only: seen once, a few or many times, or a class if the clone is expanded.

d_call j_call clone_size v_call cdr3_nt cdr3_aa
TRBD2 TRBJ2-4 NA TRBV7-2 TGTGCCAGCAGCTTACATCCTAGCGGTTATTTAGCCAAAAACATTCAGTACTTC CASSLHPSGYLAKNIQYF
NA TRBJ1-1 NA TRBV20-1 TGCAGTGCTAGAGATCGAGGAGGGAGGGACACTGAAGCTTTCTTT CSARDRGGRDTEAFF
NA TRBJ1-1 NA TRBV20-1 TGCAGTGCTAGAGATAATAGAATAGGGAAAACTGAAGCTTTCTTT CSARDNRIGKTEAFF
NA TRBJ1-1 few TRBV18 TGTGCCAGCTCACCCTCGAATATGGGTTCAGGGTTCACTGAAGCTTTCTTT CASSPSNMGSGFTEAFF
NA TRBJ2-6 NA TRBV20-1 TGCAGTGCTCAGAGTGGATCCACTGGGGCCAACGTCCTGACTTTC CSAQSGSTGANVLTF
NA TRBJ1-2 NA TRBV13 TGTGCCAGCAGCTTAGGAAGGGACGTCTATGGCTGCACCTTC CASSLGRDVYGCTF
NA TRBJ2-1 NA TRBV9 TGTGCCAGCAGCCCCGATATGGGAGGACAGCAGTTCTTC CASSPDMGGQQFF
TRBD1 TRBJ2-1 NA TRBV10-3 TGTGCCATCAGTTCCGGGACAGGGGCAGGCAATGAGCAGTTCTTC CAISSGTGAGNEQFF
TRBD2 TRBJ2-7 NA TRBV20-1 TGCAGTGCTAGAGGGTCGGCGGGAGCAACCCACGAGCAGTACTTC CSARGSAGATHEQYF
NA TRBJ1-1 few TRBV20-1 TGCAGTGCTAGAGAACCGATGAACACTGAAGCTTTCTTT CSAREPMNTEAFF
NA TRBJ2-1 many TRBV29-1 TGCAGCGTTGGGCACAGGCATTACAATGAGCAGTTCTTC CSVGHRHYNEQFF
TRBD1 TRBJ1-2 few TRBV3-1 TGTGCCAGCAGCCTCGGACAGGGGGCCCTGGAGGTCTATGGCTACACCTTC CASSLGQGALEVYGYTF
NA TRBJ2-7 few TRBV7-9 TGTGCCAGCAGCACGGGACGGACCTACGAGCAGTACTTC CASSTGRTYEQYF
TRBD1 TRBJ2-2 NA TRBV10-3 TGTGCCATCAGCCTGGACAGGGTTGGCACCGGGGAGCTGTTTTTT CAISLDRVGTGELFF
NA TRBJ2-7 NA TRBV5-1 TGCGCCAGCAGCTTGGGCTCCGGGACATCCTACGAGCAGTACTTC CASSLGSGTSYEQYF
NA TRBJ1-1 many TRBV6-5 TGTGCCAGCAGTTACGTGAGGGAGTGGACTGAAGCTTTCTTT CASSYVREWTEAFF
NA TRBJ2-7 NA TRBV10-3 TGTGCCGTCAGTGGGCGCCGGGGGTACACCTACGAGCAGTACTTC CAVSGRRGYTYEQYF
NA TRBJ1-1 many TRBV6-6 TGTGCCAGCAGTTACGGGGCTGGGAACACTGAAGCTTTCTTT CASSYGAGNTEAFF
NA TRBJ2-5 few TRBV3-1 TGTGCCAGCAGCCAAGTCGAGACCCAGTACTTC CASSQVETQYF
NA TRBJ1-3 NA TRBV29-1 TGCAGCGTGAAAAATGGAAACACCATATATTTT CSVKNGNTIYF
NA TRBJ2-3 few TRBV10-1 TGCGCCAGCAGCGCAGCGAGCACAGATACGCAGTATTTT CASSAASTDTQYF
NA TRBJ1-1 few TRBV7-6 TGTGCCAGCACCCCGGGGGGGAGGCCTGAAGCTTTCTTT CASTPGGRPEAFF
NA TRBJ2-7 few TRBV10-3 TGTGCCATCAGTGAGCGCGACTTACGTAGGGAGCAGTACTTC CAISERDLRREQYF
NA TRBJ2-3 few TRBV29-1 TGCAGCGTTAGGCCACCCACAGATACGCAGTATTTT CSVRPPTDTQYF
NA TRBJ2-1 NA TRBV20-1 TGCAGTTTCAACAGGGGAGGCTACAATGAGCAGTTCTTC CSFNRGGYNEQFF
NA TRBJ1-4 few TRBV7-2 TGTGCCAGCAGCTCTTGGACGGAATTTAATGAAAAACTGTTTTTT CASSSWTEFNEKLFF
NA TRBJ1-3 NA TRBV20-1 TGCAGTGCTACCGGACAGCGCGTCTCTGGAAACACCATATATTTT CSATGQRVSGNTIYF
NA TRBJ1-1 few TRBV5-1 TGCGCCAGCAGCGTGGCCGAGGGCACTGAAGCTTTCTTT CASSVAEGTEAFF
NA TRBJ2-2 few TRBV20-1 TGTAGTGCTCTTGGAACCGGGGAGCTGTTTTTT CSALGTGELFF
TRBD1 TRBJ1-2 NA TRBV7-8 TGTGCCAGCAGCTTAAGGACAGGGGCCACTAACTATGGCTACACCTTC CASSLRTGATNYGYTF
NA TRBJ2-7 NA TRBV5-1 TGCGCCAGCAGCGGAGGGGGTCATGAGTCCTACGAGCAGTACTTC CASSGGGHESYEQYF
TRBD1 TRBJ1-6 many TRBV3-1 TGTGCCAGCAGTGGACAGGGCATTTCACCCCTCCACTTT CASSGQGISPLHF
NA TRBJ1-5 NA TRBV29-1 TGCAGCGTATGGGCAGGGGATAGCAATCAGCCCCAGCATTTT CSVWAGDSNQPQHF
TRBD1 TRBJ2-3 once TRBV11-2 TGTGCCAGCAGCTTATTCAGGGGGTGGACAGATACGCAGTATTTT CASSLFRGWTDTQYF
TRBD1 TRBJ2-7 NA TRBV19 TGTGCCAGTAGTACAAGGACAGGCTGGTCCTACGAGCAGTACTTC CASSTRTGWSYEQYF
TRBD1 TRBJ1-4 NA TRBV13 TGTGCCAGCAGCTCACTCGGGACAGGGAGAAAACTGTTTTTT CASSSLGTGRKLFF
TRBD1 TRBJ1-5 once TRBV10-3 TGTGCCATCAGTAGACAGGGTCTCAATCAGCCCCAGCATTTT CAISRQGLNQPQHF
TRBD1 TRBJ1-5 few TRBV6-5 TGTGCCAGCAGTGCGACAGGGGGGTCTATCAATCAGCCCCAGCATTTT CASSATGGSINQPQHF
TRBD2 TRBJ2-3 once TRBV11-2 TGTGCCAGCAGCCGGACTAGCTGGGATACGCAGTATTTT CASSRTSWDTQYF
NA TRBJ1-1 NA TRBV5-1 TGCGCCAGCAGCGGGGGGAGGATGAACACTGAAGCTTTCTTT CASSGGRMNTEAFF